The present entry profiles one TCR beta chain with its context. The sample comes from a study of beta chain features in type 1 diabetes. Reverse transcribing all isolated RNA meant expressed TCRB transcripts were sequenced. Sequenced by immunoSEQ multiplex PCR; TCRdb stores in-frame clones only, minus some. The sample contains about 620,000 clones, around 15% of which appear only once. This TCR was recovered from a man younger than 35 in good health. Sequences were obtained from naive CD4+ T cells from blood.

The CDR3 DNA reads as TGCGCCAGCAGCCAAGGGGTACAGGGGGCCGCCCGCAAAAACATTCAGTACTTC. It specifies CASSQGVQGAARKNIQYF. The chain is built from TRBV4-3 and TRBJ2-4; 9 positions agree with TRBD1. The germline V gene has CDR1 LGHNA and CDR2 YSLEER. This CDR3 has 18 amino acids. Trimming at V came to 1 base and at J to 3 bases, leaving 10 bases not matched to a gene.